The 15 T cell receptor beta chains in this list originate from one sample, sequenced in a study of T-cell reconstitution after alpha-beta-depleted transplantation in children. Overall study findings and caveats: By one year post-transplant, T-cell counts and diversity largely arose from T cells that were newly produced.

These TCRs are of unknown antigen specificity. Unique molecular identifiers were incorporated into the prepared TCRbeta library. Using its own MiXCR run on the PCR reads, TCRdb lists one record per CDR3 protein. The sample contains 250,000 to 300,000 distinct CDR3 sequences, roughly 7.8% of which appear only once. This specimen was peripheral blood, taken 360 days after TCRalphabeta/CD19-depleted stem cell transplant. Every receptor here comes from a female patient aged 2-9 years who had a stem cell transplant for Fanconi anemia, so the T cells may come from the graft donor.

This clonotype was seen at least ten times. Written as DNA, the CDR3 is TGTGCCAGCAGCCCACACCCTGGGGTTCCCTACGAGCAGTACTTC. Translation gives CASSPHPGVPYEQYF. This sequence joins TRBV9 and TRBJ2-7; the D is unclear. CDR1 and CDR2 (germline): SGDLS, YYNGEE. Deletions cut 4 bases from V and 2 bases from J, with 16 bases between. The CDR3 covers 15 residues. The entire variable domain, with the rest obtained from reference TRBV9 and TRBJ2-7, is as follows: DSGVTQTPKHLITATGQRVTLRCSPRSGDLSVYWYQQSLDQGLQFLIQYYNGEERAKGNILERFSAQQFPDLHSELNLSSLELGDSALYFCASSPHPGVPYEQYFGPGTRLTVT.

This clonotype was seen only a few times. The V call is TRBV20-1, the J call TRBJ1-4, with D possibly TRBD1 on 5 matching bases. There are 17 residues in the CDR3. V lost 6 bases, J lost 0 bases, and 20 bases lay in between. Per the germline V gene, CDR1 is DFQATT and CDR2 is SNEGSKA (reference sequence). The CDR3 DNA sequence: TGCAGTGCCCCACTCGACAGACCAGGAGCAACTAATGAAAAACTGTTTTTT. Its protein product is CSAPLDRPGATNEKLFF.

This clonotype came up a few times. The CDR3 loop reads CASSQDARGGGETQYF. In DNA form, the CDR3 reads TGTGCCAGCAGCCAAGACGCCAGGGGCGGGGGGGAGACCCAGTACTTC. The rearrangement links TRBV3-1 to TRBJ2-5, with 8 bases that match TRBD2. V lost 0 bases to trimming and J lost 5 bases; unmatched junction nucleotides: 8. CDR1 is LGHDT, CDR2 YNNKEL, per germline (reference sequence). The CDR3 is 16 amino acids.

Only a few counts were recorded for this clonotype. This rearrangement joins TRBV6-1 to TRBJ1-5; D is undetermined. This CDR3 spans 14 amino acids. The germline V gene encodes CDR1 MNHNS and CDR2 SASEGT. The V and J ends lost 5 bases and 5 bases respectively, with 13 bases between them. For the CDR3, the DNA is TGTGCCAGCAGTCGAAACATGAACCATCAGCCCCAGCATTTT. Its protein is CASSRNMNHQPQHF.

This clonotype was detected only once. The chain combines TRBV6-1 with TRBJ1-2, with 12 bases that match TRBD1. With 6 bases clipped from V and 8 bases from J, the junction kept 7 bases outside the gene matches. This CDR3 has 14 residues. Germline V lookup: CDR1 MNHNS, CDR2 SASEGT. This CDR3 reads CASRPGQGAEGYTF. The CDR3 region has the DNA TGTGCCAGCAGACCGGGACAGGGGGCGGAAGGCTACACCTTC.

This clonotype was recorded at least ten times. The chain couples TRBV6-5 to TRBJ2-2; no firm D call. CDR3 length equals 11 residues. V was clipped by 2 bases and J by 7 bases, with 2 bases between them. Germline values: CDR1 MNHEY, CDR2 SVGAGI. The CDR3 region has the DNA TGTGCCAGCAGTTACCTCGGGGAGCTGTTTTTT. Amino acid sequence: CASSYLGELFF.

The chain recombines TRBV6-5 with TRBJ2-7; no clear D gene. V lost 5 bases to trimming and J lost 12 bases, with 17 bases between them. The germline gives CDR1 MNHEY, CDR2 SVGAGI. CDR3 length equals 12 residues. The CDR3: CASSGRSGRSYV. The CDR3 coding sequence is TGTGCCAGCAGTGGCCGATCCGGGCGCTCGTACGTC.

The gene calls are TRBV9 and TRBJ1-2, with D perhaps matching TRBD1 (5 bases). The germline V gene encodes CDR1 SGDLS and CDR2 YYNGEE. This CDR3 is built from 13 residues. Trimming removed 4 bases from V and 7 bases from J, with 14 bases in between. CDR3 sequence reads: CASSPRSTAGYTF. The CDR3 DNA follows: TGTGCCAGCAGCCCAAGGTCGACAGCTGGCTACACCTTC.

This clonotype occurred many times. The chain employs TRBV6-2 or TRBV6-3 and TRBJ2-5; D may correspond to TRBD1 or TRBD2 (5 bases each). The V and J ends lost 6 bases and 1 base respectively, with 12 bases between them. Germline loops: CDR1 MNHEY, CDR2 SVGEGT. The CDR3 totals 14 residues. DNA of the CDR3: TGTGCCAGCAGCCCACGGGGCGTCCAAGAGACCCAGTACTTC. Its protein is CASSPRGVQETQYF.

The chain carries TRBV3-1 and TRBJ2-1; the D gene is possibly TRBD2 (5 bases). The CDR3 sequence is 14 residues long. Germline-derived CDR1 and CDR2 are LGHDT and YNNKEL (reference sequence). Trimming took 0 bases from V and 7 from J, leaving 10 bases between them. The CDR3 loop reads CASSQDLARNEQFF. The CDR3 coding sequence is TGTGCCAGCAGCCAAGATTTAGCGAGGAATGAGCAGTTCTTC.

This clonotype was detected many times. The V call is TRBV11-2, the J call TRBJ2-5; weak D call: TRBD2 (5 bases). V lost 4 bases and J 5 bases, leaving 8 bases between the germline ends. The CDR3 length is 12 residues. CDR1 is SGHAT, CDR2 FQNNGV, per germline. This CDR3 is CASSSLGETQYF. The CDR3 DNA is TGTGCCAGCAGCTCACTAGGGGAGACCCAGTACTTC.

This clonotype was seen ten or more times. V is TRBV20-1 and J is TRBJ2-7; TRBD2 matches at 9 bases. This CDR3 has 13 residues. The V gene end was trimmed by 5 bases and the J gene end by 3 bases; junction bases not matched to a gene: 5. Germline assignment: CDR1 DFQATT and CDR2 SNEGSKA (reference sequence). The DNA for the CDR3 is TGCAGTGCTCCGAGGACTAGCGACTACGAGCAGTACTTC. Translated: CSAPRTSDYEQYF.

V is TRBV7-9 and J is TRBJ1-2; possibly TRBD1 for D (6 bases). CDR3 length: 13 amino acids. V was pared by 3 bases and J by 7 bases, with 12 bases between. CDR1 and CDR2 (germline): SEHNR, FQNEAQ (reference sequence). The CDR3 DNA is TGTGCCAGCAGCTTCGGGGGGCAGGGTGGCTACACCTTC. Translation gives CASSFGGQGGYTF.

This clonotype was counted a few times. In DNA form, the CDR3 reads TGTGCCACCTCAGATCAGGGGGGCAATCAGCCCCAGCATTTT. Amino acids: CATSDQGGNQPQHF. This rearrangement joins TRBV10-3 to TRBJ1-5; TRBD1 agrees at 7 bases. With V trimmed by 10 bases and J by 2 bases, 8 bases remained unmatched. The germline V gene encodes CDR1 ENHRY and CDR2 SYGVKD. This CDR3 contains 14 residues.

The table lists this clonotype with many counts. J is TRBJ2-7 and V is TRBV5-1; TRBD1 might be the D (5 bases). V was trimmed by 3 bases and J by 2 bases, leaving 15 bases between them. The CDR3 consists of 15 residues. Per the germline V gene, CDR1 is SGHRS and CDR2 is YFSETQ. For the CDR3, the DNA is TGCGCCAGCAGCTCAGGGAATAAGATACCCTACGAGCAGTACTTC. Protein sequence: CASSSGNKIPYEQYF.